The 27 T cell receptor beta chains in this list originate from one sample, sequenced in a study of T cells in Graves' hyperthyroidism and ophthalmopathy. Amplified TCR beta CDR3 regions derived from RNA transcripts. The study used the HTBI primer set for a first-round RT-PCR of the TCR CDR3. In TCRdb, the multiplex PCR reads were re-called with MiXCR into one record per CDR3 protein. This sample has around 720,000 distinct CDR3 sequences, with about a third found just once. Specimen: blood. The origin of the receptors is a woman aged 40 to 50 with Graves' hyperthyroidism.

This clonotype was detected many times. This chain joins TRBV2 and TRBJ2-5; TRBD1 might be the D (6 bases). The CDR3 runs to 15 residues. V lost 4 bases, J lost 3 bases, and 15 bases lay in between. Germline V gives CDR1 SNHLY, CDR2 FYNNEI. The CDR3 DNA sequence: TGTGCCAGCAGTGTTCCCGACAGGACAGAAGAGACCCAGTACTTC. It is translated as CASSVPDRTEETQYF.

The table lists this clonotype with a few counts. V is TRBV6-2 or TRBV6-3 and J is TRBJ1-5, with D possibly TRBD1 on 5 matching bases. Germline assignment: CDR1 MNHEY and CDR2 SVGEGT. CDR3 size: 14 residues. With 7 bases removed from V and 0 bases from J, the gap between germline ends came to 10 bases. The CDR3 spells CASNPTDSNQPQHF. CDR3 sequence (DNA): TGTGCCAGCAATCCGACAGATAGCAATCAGCCCCAGCATTTT.

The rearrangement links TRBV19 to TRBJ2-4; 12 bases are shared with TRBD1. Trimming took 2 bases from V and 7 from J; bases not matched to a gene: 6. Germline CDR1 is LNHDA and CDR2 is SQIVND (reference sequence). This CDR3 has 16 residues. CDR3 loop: CASSIPGTGGMNIQYF. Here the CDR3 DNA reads TGTGCCAGTAGTATACCCGGGACAGGGGGCATGAACATTCAGTACTTC.

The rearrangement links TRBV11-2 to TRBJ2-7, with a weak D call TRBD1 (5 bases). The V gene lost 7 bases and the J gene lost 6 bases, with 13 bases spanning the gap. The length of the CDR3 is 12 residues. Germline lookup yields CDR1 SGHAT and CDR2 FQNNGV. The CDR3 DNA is TGTGCCAGCAACGAAGGGGTGCTCGAGCAGTACTTC. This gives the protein CASNEGVLEQYF.

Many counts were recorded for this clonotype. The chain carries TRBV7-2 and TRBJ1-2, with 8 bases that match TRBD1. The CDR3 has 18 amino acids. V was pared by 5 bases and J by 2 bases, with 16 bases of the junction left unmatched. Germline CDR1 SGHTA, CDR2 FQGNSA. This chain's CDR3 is CASSLQYDRGRLNYGYTF. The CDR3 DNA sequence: TGTGCCAGCAGCCTTCAATACGACAGGGGCCGCCTGAACTATGGCTACACCTTC.

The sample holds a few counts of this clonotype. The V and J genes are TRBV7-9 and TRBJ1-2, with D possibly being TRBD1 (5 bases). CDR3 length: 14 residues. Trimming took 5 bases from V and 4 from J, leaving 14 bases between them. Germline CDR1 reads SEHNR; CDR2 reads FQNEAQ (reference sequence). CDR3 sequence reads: CASSQAGQGYGYTF. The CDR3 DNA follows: TGTGCCAGCAGCCAAGCTGGCCAGGGCTATGGCTACACCTTC.

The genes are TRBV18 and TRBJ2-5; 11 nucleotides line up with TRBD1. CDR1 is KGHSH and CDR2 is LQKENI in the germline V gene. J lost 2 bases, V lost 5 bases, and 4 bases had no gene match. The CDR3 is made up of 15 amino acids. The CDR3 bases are TGTGCCAGCTCAATCGGGACAGGGGGGCAAGAGACCCAGTACTTC. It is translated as CASSIGTGGQETQYF.

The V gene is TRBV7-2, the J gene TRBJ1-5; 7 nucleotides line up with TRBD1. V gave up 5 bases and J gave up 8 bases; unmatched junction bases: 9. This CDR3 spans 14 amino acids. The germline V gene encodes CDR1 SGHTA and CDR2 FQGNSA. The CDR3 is CASSPRQGREPQHF. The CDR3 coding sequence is TGTGCCAGCAGCCCCAGACAGGGAAGGGAGCCCCAGCATTTT.

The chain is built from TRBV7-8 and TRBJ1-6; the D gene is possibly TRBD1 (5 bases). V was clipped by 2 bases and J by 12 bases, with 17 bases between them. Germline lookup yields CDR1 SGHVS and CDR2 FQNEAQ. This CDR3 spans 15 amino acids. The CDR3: CASSLRGTLGRPLHF. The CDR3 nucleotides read TGTGCCAGCAGCTTACGGGGGACCCTTGGACGACCCCTCCACTTT. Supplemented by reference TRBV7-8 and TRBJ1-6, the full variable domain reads GAGVSQSPRYKVAKRGQDVALRCDPISGHVSLFWYQQALGQGPEFLTYFQNEAQLDKSGLPSDRFFAERPEGSVSTLKIQRTQQEDSAVYLCASSLRGTLGRPLHFGNGTRLTVT.

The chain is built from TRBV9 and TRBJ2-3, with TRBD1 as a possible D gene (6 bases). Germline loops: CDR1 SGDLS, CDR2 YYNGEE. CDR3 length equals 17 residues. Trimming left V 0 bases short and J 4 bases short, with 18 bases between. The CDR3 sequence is CASSVAPRGSGADTQYF. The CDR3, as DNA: TGTGCCAGCAGCGTAGCTCCTAGGGGGAGTGGGGCAGATACGCAGTATTTT.

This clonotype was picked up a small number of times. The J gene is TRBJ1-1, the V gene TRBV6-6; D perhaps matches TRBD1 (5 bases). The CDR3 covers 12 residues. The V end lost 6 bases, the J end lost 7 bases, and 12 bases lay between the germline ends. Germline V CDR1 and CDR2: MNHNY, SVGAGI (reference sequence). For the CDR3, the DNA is TGTGCCAGCAGCCTGACAGTAAATGAAGCTTTCTTT. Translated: CASSLTVNEAFF.

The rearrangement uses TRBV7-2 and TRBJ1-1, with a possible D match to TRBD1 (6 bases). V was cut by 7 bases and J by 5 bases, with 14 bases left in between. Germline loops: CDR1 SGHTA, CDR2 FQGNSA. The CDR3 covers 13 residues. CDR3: CASISTGFTEAFF. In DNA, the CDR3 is TGTGCCAGCATCAGCACAGGGTTTACTGAAGCTTTCTTT.

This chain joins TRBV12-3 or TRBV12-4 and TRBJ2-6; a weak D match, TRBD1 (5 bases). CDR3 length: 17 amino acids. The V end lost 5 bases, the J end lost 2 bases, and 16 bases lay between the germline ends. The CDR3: CASSPQGGSTGANVLTF. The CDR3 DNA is TGTGCCAGCAGTCCCCAGGGCGGCAGCACTGGGGCCAACGTCCTGACTTTC.

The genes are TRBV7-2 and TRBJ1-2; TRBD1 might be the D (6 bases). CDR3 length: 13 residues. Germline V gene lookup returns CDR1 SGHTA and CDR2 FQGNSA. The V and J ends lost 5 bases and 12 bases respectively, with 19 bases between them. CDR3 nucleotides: TGTGCCAGCAGCCCTGATGGGGGGCTAGGAAACACCTTC. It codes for CASSPDGGLGNTF. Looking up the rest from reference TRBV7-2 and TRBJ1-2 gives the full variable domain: GAGVSQSPSNKVTEKGKDVELRCDPISGHTALYWYRQSLGQGLEFLIYFQGNSAPDKSGLPSDRFSAERTGGSVSTLTIQRTQQEDSAVYLCASSPDGGLGNTFGSGTRLTVV.

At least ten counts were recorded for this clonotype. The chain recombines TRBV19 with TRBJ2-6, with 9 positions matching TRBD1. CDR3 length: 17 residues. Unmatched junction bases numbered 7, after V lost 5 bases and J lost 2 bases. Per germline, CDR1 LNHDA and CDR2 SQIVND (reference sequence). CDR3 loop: CASSPRTGEAGANVLTF. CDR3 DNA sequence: TGTGCCAGTAGTCCTCGGACAGGGGAAGCTGGGGCCAACGTCCTGACTTTC.

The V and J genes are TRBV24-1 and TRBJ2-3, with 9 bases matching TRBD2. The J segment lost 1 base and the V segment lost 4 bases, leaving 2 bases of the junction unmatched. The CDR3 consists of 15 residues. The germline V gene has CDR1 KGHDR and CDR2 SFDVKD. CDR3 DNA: TGTGCCACCAGTGACCGACTAGCGGGCACAGATACGCAGTATTTT. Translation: CATSDRLAGTDTQYF.

The CDR3 DNA reads as TGTGCCAGCAGTGAAGGACTAGCGGGGTATAAGAACTACGAGCAGTACTTC. Its translation is CASSEGLAGYKNYEQYF. V usage is TRBV12-3 or TRBV12-4 and J usage is TRBJ2-7; 12 bases are shared with TRBD2. J was trimmed by 3 bases and V by 5 bases; bases with no gene match: 11. This CDR3 comprises 17 residues.

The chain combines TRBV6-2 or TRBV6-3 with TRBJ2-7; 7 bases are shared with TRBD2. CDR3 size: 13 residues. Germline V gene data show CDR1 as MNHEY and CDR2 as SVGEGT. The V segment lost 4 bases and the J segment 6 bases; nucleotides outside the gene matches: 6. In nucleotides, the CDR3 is TGTGCCAGCAGTTGGACTAGTGAGAGCGAGCAGTACTTC. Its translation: CASSWTSESEQYF.

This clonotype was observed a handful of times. CDR3 bases: TGTGCCAGCAGGGGGTACAATGAGCAGTTCTTC. As protein: CASRGYNEQFF. The chain is built from TRBV2 and TRBJ2-1; D gene uncertain. There are 11 residues in the CDR3. The germline gives CDR1 SNHLY, CDR2 FYNNEI. V was clipped by 6 bases and J by 4 bases, with 4 bases between them.

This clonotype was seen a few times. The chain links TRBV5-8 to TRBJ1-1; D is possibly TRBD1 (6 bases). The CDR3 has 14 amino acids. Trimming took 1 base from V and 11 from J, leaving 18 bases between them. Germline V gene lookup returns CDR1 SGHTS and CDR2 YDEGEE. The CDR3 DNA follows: TGTGCCAGCAGCTTGTTCGCTGCAGGGGCGCAGGCTTTCTTT. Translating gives CASSLFAAGAQAFF.

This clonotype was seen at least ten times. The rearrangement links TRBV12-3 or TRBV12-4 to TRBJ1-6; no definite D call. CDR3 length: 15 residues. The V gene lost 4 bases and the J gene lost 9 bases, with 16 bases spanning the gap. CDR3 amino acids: CASSYRLGAASPLHF. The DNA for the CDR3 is TGTGCCAGCAGTTATAGACTGGGAGCAGCTTCACCCCTCCACTTT.

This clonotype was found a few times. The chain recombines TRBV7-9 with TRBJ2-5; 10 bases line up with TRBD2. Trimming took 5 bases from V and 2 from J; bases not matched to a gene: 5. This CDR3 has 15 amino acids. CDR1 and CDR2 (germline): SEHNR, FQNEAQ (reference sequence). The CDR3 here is CASSQASGGQETQYF. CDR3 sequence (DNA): TGTGCCAGCAGCCAGGCTAGCGGGGGACAAGAGACCCAGTACTTC.

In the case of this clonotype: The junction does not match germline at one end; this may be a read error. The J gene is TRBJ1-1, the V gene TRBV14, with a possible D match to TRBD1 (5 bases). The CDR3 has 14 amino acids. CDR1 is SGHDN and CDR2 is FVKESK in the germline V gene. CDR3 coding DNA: TGTGCCAGCAGCCAAGTGACAGCTAACACTGAAGCTTCCTTT. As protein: CASSQVTANTEASF.

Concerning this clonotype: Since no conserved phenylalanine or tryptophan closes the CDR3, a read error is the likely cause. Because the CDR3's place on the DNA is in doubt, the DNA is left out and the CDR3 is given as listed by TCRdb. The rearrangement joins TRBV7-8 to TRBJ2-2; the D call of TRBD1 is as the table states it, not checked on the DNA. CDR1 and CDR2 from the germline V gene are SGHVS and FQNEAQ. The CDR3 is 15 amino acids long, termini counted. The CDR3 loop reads CASSPTGGNTGELVL.

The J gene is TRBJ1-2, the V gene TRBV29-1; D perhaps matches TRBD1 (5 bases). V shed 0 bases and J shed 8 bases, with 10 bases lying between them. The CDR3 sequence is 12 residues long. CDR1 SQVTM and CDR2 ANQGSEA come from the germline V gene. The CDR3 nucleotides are TGCAGCGTTGAAGATGGGAAGGGGGGCTACACCTTC. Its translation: CSVEDGKGGYTF. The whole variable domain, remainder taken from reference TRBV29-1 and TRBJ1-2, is SAVISQKPSRDICQRGTSLTIQCQVDSQVTMMFWYRQQPGQSLTLIATANQGSEATYESGFVIDKFPISRPNLTFSTLTVSNMSPEDSSIYLCSVEDGKGGYTFGSGTRLTVV.

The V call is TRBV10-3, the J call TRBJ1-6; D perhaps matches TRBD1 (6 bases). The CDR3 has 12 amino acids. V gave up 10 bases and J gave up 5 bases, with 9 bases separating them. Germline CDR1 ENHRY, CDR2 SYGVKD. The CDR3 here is CATTGNNSPLHF. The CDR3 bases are TGTGCCACAACAGGGAATAATTCACCCCTCCACTTT.

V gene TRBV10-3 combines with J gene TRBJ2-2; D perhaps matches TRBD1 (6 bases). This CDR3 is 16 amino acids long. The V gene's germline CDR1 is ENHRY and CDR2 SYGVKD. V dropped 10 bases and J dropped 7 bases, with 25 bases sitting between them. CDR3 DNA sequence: TGTGCCAGCACCCAAACAGGGCCTGAATTGATCGGGGAGCTGTTTTTT. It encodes CASTQTGPELIGELFF.